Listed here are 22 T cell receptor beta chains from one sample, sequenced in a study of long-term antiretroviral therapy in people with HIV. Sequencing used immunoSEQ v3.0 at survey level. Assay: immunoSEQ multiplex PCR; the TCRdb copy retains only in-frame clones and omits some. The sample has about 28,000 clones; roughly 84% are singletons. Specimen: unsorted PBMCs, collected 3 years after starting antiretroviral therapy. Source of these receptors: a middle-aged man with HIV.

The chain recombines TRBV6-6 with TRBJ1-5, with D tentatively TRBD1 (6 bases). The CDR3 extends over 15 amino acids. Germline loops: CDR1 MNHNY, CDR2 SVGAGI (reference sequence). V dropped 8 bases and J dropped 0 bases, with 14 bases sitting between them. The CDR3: CASLSGGYSNQPQHF. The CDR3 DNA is TGTGCCAGCTTGTCGGGGGGCTATAGCAATCAGCCCCAGCATTTT.

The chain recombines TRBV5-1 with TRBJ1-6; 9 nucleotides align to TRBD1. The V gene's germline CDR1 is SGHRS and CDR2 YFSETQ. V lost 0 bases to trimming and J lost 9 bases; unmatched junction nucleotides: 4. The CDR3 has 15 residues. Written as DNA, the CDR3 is TGCGCCAGCAGCTTGGAGGACAGGGGATCTTCACCCCTCCACTTT. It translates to CASSLEDRGSSPLHF.

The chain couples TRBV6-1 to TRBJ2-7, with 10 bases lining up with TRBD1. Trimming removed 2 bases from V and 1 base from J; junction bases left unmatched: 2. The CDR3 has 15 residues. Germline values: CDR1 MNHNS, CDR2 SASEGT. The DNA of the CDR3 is TGTGCCAGCAGTGAATTGGGACAGGGGTCCTACGAGCAGTACTTC. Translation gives CASSELGQGSYEQYF.

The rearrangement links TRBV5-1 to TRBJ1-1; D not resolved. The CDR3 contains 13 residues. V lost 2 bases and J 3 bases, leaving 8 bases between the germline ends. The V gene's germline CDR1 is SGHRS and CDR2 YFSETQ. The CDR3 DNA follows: TGCGCCAGCAGCTTTGGGTTAGACACTGAAGCTTTCTTT. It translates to CASSFGLDTEAFF.

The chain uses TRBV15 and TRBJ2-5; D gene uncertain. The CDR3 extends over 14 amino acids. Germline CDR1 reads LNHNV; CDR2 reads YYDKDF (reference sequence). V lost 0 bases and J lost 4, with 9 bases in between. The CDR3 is CATSRDGATETQYF. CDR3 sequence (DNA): TGTGCCACCAGCAGAGACGGAGCGACAGAGACCCAGTACTTC. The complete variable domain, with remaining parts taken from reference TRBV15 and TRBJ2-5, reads DAMVIQNPRYQVTQFGKPVTLSCSQTLNHNVMYWYQQKSSQAPKLLFHYYDKDFNNEADTPDNFQSRRPNTSFCFLDIRSPGLGDTAMYLCATSRDGATETQYFGPGTRLLVL.

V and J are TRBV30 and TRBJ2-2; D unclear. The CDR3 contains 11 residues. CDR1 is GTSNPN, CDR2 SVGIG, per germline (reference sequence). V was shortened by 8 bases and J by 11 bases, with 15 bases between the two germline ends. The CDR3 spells CAGLRDGELFF. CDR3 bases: TGTGCCGGCTTAAGGGATGGTGAGCTGTTTTTT.

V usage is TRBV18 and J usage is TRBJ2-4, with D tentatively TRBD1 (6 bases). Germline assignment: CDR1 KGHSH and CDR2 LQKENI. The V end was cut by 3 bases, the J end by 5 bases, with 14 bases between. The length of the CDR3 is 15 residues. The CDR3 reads CASSPLQGSQNIQYF. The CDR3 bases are TGTGCCAGCTCACCGCTACAGGGCTCACAAAACATTCAGTACTTC.

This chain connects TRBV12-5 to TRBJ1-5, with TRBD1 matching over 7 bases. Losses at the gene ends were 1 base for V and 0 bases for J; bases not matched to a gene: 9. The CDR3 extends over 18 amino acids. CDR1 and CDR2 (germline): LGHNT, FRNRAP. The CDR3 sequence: CASGLAPRDSRSNQPQHF. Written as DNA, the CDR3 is TGTGCTAGTGGTTTGGCACCACGGGACAGCCGTAGCAATCAGCCCCAGCATTTT.

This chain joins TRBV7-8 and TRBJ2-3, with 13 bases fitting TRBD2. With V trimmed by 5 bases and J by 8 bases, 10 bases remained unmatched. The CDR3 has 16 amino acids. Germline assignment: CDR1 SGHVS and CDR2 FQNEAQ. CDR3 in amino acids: CASSETSGGRSSTQYF. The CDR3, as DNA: TGTGCCAGCAGCGAGACTAGCGGGGGGAGGTCTAGTACGCAGTATTTT.

The CDR3 sequence: CASGPGQGFLEGNTIYF. Written as DNA, the CDR3 is TGTGCTAGTGGCCCGGGACAGGGTTTTCTCGAAGGAAACACCATATATTTT. The chain is built from TRBV12-5 and TRBJ1-3, with 9 nucleotides matching TRBD1. This CDR3 region has 17 residues. The ends lost 6 bases at V and 4 bases at J; junction bases unmatched: 13. Germline loops: CDR1 LGHNT, CDR2 FRNRAP. Complete variable domain (other parts from reference TRBV12-5 and TRBJ1-3): DARVTQTPRHKVTEMGQEVTMRCQPILGHNTVFWYRQTMMQGLELLAYFRNRAPLDDSGMPKDRFSAEMPDATLATLKIQPSEPRDSAVYFCASGPGQGFLEGNTIYFGEGSWLTVV.

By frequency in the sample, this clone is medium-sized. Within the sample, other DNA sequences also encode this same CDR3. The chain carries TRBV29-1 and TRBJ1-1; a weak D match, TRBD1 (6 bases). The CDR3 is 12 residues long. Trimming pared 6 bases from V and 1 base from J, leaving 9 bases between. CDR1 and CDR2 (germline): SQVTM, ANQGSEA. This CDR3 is CSVKGGNTEAFF. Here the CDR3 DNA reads TGCAGCGTGAAGGGGGGGAACACTGAAGCTTTCTTT.

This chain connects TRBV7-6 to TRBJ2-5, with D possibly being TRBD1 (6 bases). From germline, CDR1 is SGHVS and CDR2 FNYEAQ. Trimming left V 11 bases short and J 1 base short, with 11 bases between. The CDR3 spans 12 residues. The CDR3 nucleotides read TGTGCCGCCGGGACACCCCAAGAGACCCAGTACTTC. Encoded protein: CAAGTPQETQYF.

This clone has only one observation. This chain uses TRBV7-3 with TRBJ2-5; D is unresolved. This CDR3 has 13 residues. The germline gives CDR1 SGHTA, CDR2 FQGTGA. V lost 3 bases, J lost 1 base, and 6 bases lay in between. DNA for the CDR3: TGTGCCAGCAGCTTTGGGTCCCAAGAGACCCAGTACTTC. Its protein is CASSFGSQETQYF.

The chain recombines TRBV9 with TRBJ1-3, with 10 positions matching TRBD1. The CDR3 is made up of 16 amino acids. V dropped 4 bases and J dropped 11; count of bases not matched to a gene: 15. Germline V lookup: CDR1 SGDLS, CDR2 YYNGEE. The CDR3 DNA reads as TGTGCCAGCAGCCTGGGACAGGGGATGAGGCTAGGGCCCATATATTTT. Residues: CASSLGQGMRLGPIYF.

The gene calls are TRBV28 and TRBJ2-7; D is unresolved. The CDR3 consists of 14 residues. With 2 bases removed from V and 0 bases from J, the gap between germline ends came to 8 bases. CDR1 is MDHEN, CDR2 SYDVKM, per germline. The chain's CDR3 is CASSLVGGSYEQYF. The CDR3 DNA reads TGTGCCAGCAGTTTAGTGGGTGGCTCCTACGAGCAGTACTTC.

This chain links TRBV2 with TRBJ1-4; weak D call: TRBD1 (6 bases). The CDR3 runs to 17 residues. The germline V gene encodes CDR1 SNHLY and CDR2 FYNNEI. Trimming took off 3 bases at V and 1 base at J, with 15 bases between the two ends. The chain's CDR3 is CASSDYGRGITNEKLFF. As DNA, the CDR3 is TGTGCCAGCAGTGATTACGGCAGGGGTATAACTAATGAAAAACTGTTTTTT.

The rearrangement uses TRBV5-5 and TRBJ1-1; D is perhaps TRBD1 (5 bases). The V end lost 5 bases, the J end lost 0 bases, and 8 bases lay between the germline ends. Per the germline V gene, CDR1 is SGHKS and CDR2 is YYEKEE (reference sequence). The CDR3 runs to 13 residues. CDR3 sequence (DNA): TGTGCCAGCAGTAGGGACCTGAACACTGAAGCTTTCTTT. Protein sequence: CASSRDLNTEAFF. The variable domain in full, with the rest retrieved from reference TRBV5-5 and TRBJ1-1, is DAGVTQSPTHLIKTRGQQVTLRCSPISGHKSVSWYQQVLGQGPQFIFQYYEKEERGRGNFPDRFSARQFPNYSSELNVNALLLGDSALYLCASSRDLNTEAFFGQGTRLTVV.

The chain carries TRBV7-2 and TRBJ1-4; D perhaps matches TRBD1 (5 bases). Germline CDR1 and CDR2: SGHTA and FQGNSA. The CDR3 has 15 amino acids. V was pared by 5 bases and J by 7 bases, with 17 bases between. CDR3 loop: CASSLSRGGSEKLFF. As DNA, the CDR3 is TGTGCCAGCAGCCTCTCGCGGGGGGGAAGTGAAAAACTGTTTTTT.

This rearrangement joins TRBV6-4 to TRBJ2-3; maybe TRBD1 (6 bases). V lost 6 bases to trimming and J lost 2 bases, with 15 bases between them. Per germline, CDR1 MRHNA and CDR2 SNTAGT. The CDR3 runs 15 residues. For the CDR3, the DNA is TGTGCCAGCAGCCCTGGGGGCAGAGACACAGATACGCAGTATTTT. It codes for CASSPGGRDTDTQYF.

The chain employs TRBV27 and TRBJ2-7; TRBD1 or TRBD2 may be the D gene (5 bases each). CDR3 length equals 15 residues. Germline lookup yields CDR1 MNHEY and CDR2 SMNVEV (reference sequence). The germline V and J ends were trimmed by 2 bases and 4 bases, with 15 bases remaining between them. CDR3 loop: CASSLSRGRGYEQYF. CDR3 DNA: TGTGCCAGCAGTTTAAGTCGGGGCAGAGGTTACGAGCAGTACTTC.

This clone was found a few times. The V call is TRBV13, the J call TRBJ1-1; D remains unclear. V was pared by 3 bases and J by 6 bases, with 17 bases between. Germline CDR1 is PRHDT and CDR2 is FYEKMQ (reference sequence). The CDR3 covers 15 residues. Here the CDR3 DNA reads TGTGCCAGCAGCTTGGGTTTAACAACAGACGCTGAAGCTTTCTTT. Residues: CASSLGLTTDAEAFF.

The CDR3 spells CASSLSGSSYNEQFF. The CDR3 bases are TGTGCCAGCAGCCTTAGCGGAAGCTCCTACAATGAGCAGTTCTTC. The chain employs TRBV11-2 and TRBJ2-1; tentatively, D is TRBD2 (6 bases). CDR3 length equals 15 residues. The V end lost 5 bases, the J end lost 0 bases, and 11 bases lay between the germline ends. Germline CDR1 and CDR2: SGHAT and FQNNGV.